Listed below are T cell receptor beta chains from one sample, sequenced in a study of blood T cell repertoires in COVID-19. Here immunoSEQ multiplex PCR was the method, and the copy in TCRdb shows in-frame clones only, minus some. The sample gives approximately 300,000 clones, 70% to 90% of which show up once; roughly 6% is in the top ten. Material for sequencing was peripheral blood. Every receptor here comes from a woman aged 50 to 65 with COVID-19, enrolled during active disease. Each CDR3 is given with its conserved first and last residue.

V: TRBV28
J: TRBJ1-5
CDR3: CASSFPGGNQPQHF

V: TRBV7-9
J: TRBJ2-1
CDR3: CASSFPGQSSYNEQFF

V: TRBV4-1
J: TRBJ2-3
CDR3: CASSQDRAGRKTDTQYF

V: TRBV6-6
J: TRBJ1-5
CDR3: CASRWGQELNQPQHF

V: TRBV7-2
J: TRBJ1-5
CDR3: CASSSQGQGRPQHF

V: TRBV11-2
J: TRBJ2-7
CDR3: CASSLDQRRGGTALEQYF

V: TRBV12-5
J: TRBJ1-5
CDR3: CASGLAGTGDQPQHF

V: TRBV3-1/TRBV3-2
J: TRBJ2-3
CDR3: CASSLPGLALDTQYF

V: TRBV25-1
J: TRBJ1-1
CDR3: CASSEVGGGTEAFF

V: TRBV29-1
J: TRBJ2-3
CDR3: CSVEQNRLAGIPDTQYF

V: TRBV9
J: TRBJ2-7
CDR3: CASSPGTSGSWRYF

V: TRBV29-1
J: TRBJ2-7
CDR3: CSVYGTAGTRENEQYF

V: TRBV3-1/TRBV3-2
J: TRBJ1-6
CDR3: CASSQQDGGVYSPLHF

V: TRBV19
J: TRBJ1-5
CDR3: CASNVGGGWPQHF

V: TRBV6-5
J: TRBJ1-5
CDR3: CASSYSKPREGQPQHF

V: TRBV7-9
J: TRBJ2-1
CDR3: CASSVQAGTNYNEQFF

V: TRBV7-9
J: TRBJ2-7
CDR3: CASSLYLDRRREQYF

V: TRBV5-1
J: TRBJ2-3
CDR3: CASSLVGAGGVTDTQYF

V: TRBV30
J: TRBJ2-7
CDR3: CAWSLKGQGRYEQYF

V: TRBV27
J: TRBJ2-7
CDR3: CASSLLVTGLSEQYF

V: TRBV11-3
J: TRBJ2-3
CDR3: CASSLDGQGASPTDTQYF

V: TRBV14
J: TRBJ2-7
CDR3: CASKPDQGFTEQYF

V: TRBV27
J: TRBJ1-1
CDR3: CASSLYRGKVNTEAFF

V: TRBV7-2
J: TRBJ2-7
CDR3: CASSKGPAGVYEQYF

V: TRBV24-1
J: TRBJ2-3
CDR3: CATSDTRTRSDTQYF

V: TRBV19
J: TRBJ2-3
CDR3: CASQAMGQGADTQYF

V: TRBV4-2
J: TRBJ1-3
CDR3: CASSQVRAFGNTIYF

V: TRBV19
J: TRBJ1-2
CDR3: CASSGGLGSETGRYGYTF

V: TRBV10-3
J: TRBJ2-7
CDR3: CAISESGLAGYEQYF

V: TRBV21-1
J: TRBJ1-3
CDR3: CASSKGAFSGNTIYF

V: TRBV4-1
J: TRBJ1-1
CDR3: CASSQDPRIMNTEAFF

V: TRBV9
J: TRBJ1-3
CDR3: CASSVDQGGGGNTIYF

V: TRBV11-3
J: TRBJ2-1
CDR3: CASSFGLATLNEQFF

V: TRBV2
J: TRBJ2-1
CDR3: CASSGPGEAKTSGAYNEQFF

V: TRBV20-1
J: TRBJ1-2
CDR3: CSASSTGKDYGYTF

V: TRBV15
J: TRBJ1-1
CDR3: CATSRLGQGTEAFF

V: TRBV28
J: TRBJ1-5
CDR3: CASSGRGAKQPQHF

V: TRBV12-3/TRBV12-4
J: TRBJ2-1
CDR3: CASTLRDEQFF

V: TRBV5-4
J: TRBJ2-3
CDR3: CASSFKSGTDTQYF

V: TRBV9
J: TRBJ1-5
CDR3: CASSQGTGNQPQHF

V: TRBV24-1
J: TRBJ2-3
CDR3: CATTSSGDTQYF

V: TRBV7-9
J: TRBJ1-1
CDR3: CASSLGRENTEAFF

V: TRBV27
J: TRBJ2-3
CDR3: CASRTGLKADTQYF

V: TRBV4-2
J: TRBJ1-6
CDR3: CASSQDRSNNSPLHF

V: TRBV5-1
J: TRBJ2-7
CDR3: CASSLSPAGGFSYEQYF

V: TRBV7-9
J: TRBJ2-7
CDR3: CASSLTGAGEQYF

V: TRBV7-9
J: TRBJ1-1
CDR3: CASSFPGQNTEAFF

V: TRBV19
J: TRBJ2-1
CDR3: CASSIGGKREGYNEQFF

V: TRBV11-2
J: TRBJ2-5
CDR3: CASSLGTGQGETQYF

V: TRBV18
J: TRBJ2-5
CDR3: CASSAKETQYF

V: TRBV5-1
J: TRBJ1-6
CDR3: CASSLAEGTPLHF

V: TRBV7-9
J: TRBJ2-3
CDR3: CAGSGLAGSTDTQYF

V: TRBV7-2
J: TRBJ2-5
CDR3: CASSLQEQETQYF

V: TRBV30
J: TRBJ2-2
CDR3: CASMRQWNTGELFF